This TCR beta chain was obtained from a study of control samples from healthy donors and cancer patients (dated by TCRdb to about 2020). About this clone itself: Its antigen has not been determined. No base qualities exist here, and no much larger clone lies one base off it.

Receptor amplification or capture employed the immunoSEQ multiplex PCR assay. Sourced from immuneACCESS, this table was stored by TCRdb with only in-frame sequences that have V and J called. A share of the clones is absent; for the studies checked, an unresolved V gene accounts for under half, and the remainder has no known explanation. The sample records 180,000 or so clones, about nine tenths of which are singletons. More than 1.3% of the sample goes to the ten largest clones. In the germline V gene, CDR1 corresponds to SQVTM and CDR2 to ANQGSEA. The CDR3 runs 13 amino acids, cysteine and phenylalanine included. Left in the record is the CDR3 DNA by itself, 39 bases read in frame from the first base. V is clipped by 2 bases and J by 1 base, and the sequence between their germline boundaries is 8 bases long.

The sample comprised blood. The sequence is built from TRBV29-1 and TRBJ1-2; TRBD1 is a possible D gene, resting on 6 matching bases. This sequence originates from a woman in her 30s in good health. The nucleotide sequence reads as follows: TGCAGCGTTGAAAACAGGGATAACTATGGCTACACCTTC. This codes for CSVENRDNYGYTF.